These 8 T cell receptor beta chains share one sample of origin, sequenced in a study of TIL therapy for anti-PD-1-resistant metastatic lung cancer (dated by TCRdb to 2020 to 2023). TCR beta CDR3 regions were amplified from genomic DNA with the immunoSEQ v3 hsTCRB kit using bias-controlled multiplex PCR. Entries here come from immuneACCESS through TCRdb and include only in-frame sequences with V and J called. Some clones fail to appear in such tables; in the studies checked, an unresolved V gene covers under half of the shortfall, and the cause of the remainder is unknown. Across this sample there are more than 12,000 clones, with roughly 88% seen only once. Together, the top ten hold approximately 0.84% of the sample. The label giving this sample's time point can be read as: pre-treatment sample, taken before nivolumab and TIL therapy. This sample comprised blood, obtained at baseline. The receptor source for this set is a person aged 25 to 80 with non-small cell lung cancer.

The chain joins TRBV5-1 to TRBJ2-4, with D unresolved. The CDR3 length is 15 residues. With 0 bases removed from V and 8 bases from J, the gap between germline ends came to 15 bases. Per the germline V gene, CDR1 is SGHRS and CDR2 is YFSETQ. The CDR3 bases are TGCGCCAGCAGCTTGGGGCCGATGGGCACAGACATTCAGTACTTC. Translated, it gives CASSLGPMGTDIQYF.

The chain joins TRBV19 to TRBJ2-1; D unresolved. Germline V gene lookup returns CDR1 LNHDA and CDR2 SQIVND (reference sequence). Trimming stripped 5 bases from V and 4 bases from J, with 15 bases between. The CDR3 is 15 residues long. CDR3 bases: TGTGCCAGTAGTTCTGTTGCGAGGACGTACAATGAGCAGTTCTTC. This gives the protein CASSSVARTYNEQFF.

The rearrangement joins TRBV18 to TRBJ2-3; no clear D gene. CDR3 length equals 15 residues. Germline V gives CDR1 KGHSH, CDR2 LQKENI. V was clipped by 2 bases and J by 0 bases, with 9 bases between them. In DNA, the CDR3 is TGTGCCAGCTCACCAGACCTTTCTAGCACAGATACGCAGTATTTT. It encodes CASSPDLSSTDTQYF.

The genes are TRBV28 and TRBJ2-7; 8 bases agree with TRBD2. Trimming took 6 bases from V and 6 from J; bases not matched to a gene: 16. Germline V CDR1 and CDR2: MDHEN, SYDVKM. The CDR3 contains 16 residues. As DNA, the CDR3 is TGTGCCAGCAGCCCACTTCGCGGGACTAGGGGCTCCGAGCAGTACGTC. It translates to CASSPLRGTRGSEQYV.

The V and J genes are TRBV6-5 and TRBJ2-5; 9 bases match TRBD2. Germline assignment: CDR1 MNHEY and CDR2 SVGAGI. CDR3 size: 14 residues. The junction had 6 bases not matched to a gene; V was cut back by 5 bases and J by 5 bases. This CDR3 is CASSPSGTYETQYF. The CDR3 nucleotides are TGTGCCAGCAGTCCTAGCGGGACCTACGAGACCCAGTACTTC.

The rearrangement links TRBV11-3 to TRBJ2-1; the D gene could be TRBD1 or TRBD2 (5 bases each). The CDR3 totals 11 residues. Germline V gene data show CDR1 as SGHNT and CDR2 as YENEEA. The V and J ends lost 4 bases and 10 bases respectively, with 8 bases between them. CDR3 in amino acids: CASSSGPEQFF. The CDR3 bases are TGTGCCAGCAGCTCGGGACCGGAGCAGTTCTTC.

This clone has more than one count but fewer than ten. This chain links TRBV2 with TRBJ1-5; 11 nucleotides align to TRBD1. The CDR3 spans 15 residues. The germline V gene encodes CDR1 SNHLY and CDR2 FYNNEI. Unmatched junction bases numbered 7, after V lost 3 bases and J lost 9 bases. CDR3 in amino acids: CASSDRDRGTRPQHF. The CDR3 nucleotides read TGTGCCAGCAGTGATAGGGACAGGGGGACCCGGCCCCAGCATTTT.

J is TRBJ2-7 and V is TRBV9; D may be TRBD1 or TRBD2 (5 bases each). The CDR3 totals 14 residues. The V and J ends lost 3 bases and 3 bases respectively, with 13 bases between them. Germline V gives CDR1 SGDLS, CDR2 YYNGEE. The CDR3 sequence is CASSEGEGNYEQYF. CDR3 nucleotides: TGTGCCAGCAGCGAAGGAGAGGGGAACTACGAGCAGTACTTC.